The 10 T cell receptor beta chains in this list originate from one sample, sequenced in a study of T cells in women clearing cervical HPV infection. Data came from immunoSEQ multiplex PCR; TCRdb stores just in-frame clones and leaves some out. The listing contains approximately 31,000 clones. The source material was blood buffy coat. The receptors originated from a woman aged 18 to 75 with a cervical HPV16 infection that either progressed to CIN3+ or cleared (not recorded which).

As for this clone: The read halts 3 residues ahead of the CDR3 end, with the missing end drawn from the germline J gene. This chain connects TRBV5-1 to TRBJ2-3; maybe TRBD1 (5 bases). The CDR3 runs 15 residues. Germline loops: CDR1 SGHRS, CDR2 YFSETQ. The V gene lost 0 bases and the J gene lost 2 bases, with 10 bases spanning the gap. CDR3 bases read: TGCGCCAGCAGCTTGGGGACATTCTCCACAGATACG. This translates into CASSLGTFSTDT. The whole CDR3 region reads CASSLGTFSTDTQYF.

To note about this clone: The CDR3 goes on 3 residues after the read ends, and that part is filled in from the germline J gene. J is TRBJ1-2 and V is TRBV5-1; 8 positions agree with TRBD1. Germline V CDR1 and CDR2: SGHRS, YFSETQ. The CDR3 has 14 amino acids. The V segment lost 0 bases and the J segment 6 bases; nucleotides outside the gene matches: 4. CDR3 bases read: TGCGCCAGCAGCTTGGGGCAGGGGGCGGATGGC. It specifies CASSLGQGADG. In full, the CDR3 is CASSLGQGADGYTF.

Points on this clone: The CDR3 end lies 3 residues beyond the end of the read and is filled in from the germline J gene. This sequence joins TRBV7-9 and TRBJ1-2; maybe TRBD1 (6 bases). CDR3 length: 13 residues. Germline loops: CDR1 SEHNR, CDR2 FQNEAQ (reference sequence). This chain's CDR3 is CASSPGTQYDYTF. CDR3 DNA (partial): TGTGCCAGCAGCCCCGGGACACAATACGAC.

As for this clone: The read ends 3 residues shy of where the CDR3 ends; the end is completed using the germline J gene. The chain carries TRBV29-1 and TRBJ1-2; 7 bases match TRBD1. CDR1 is SQVTM, CDR2 ANQGSEA, per germline. The CDR3 is 12 amino acids. V gave up 4 bases and J gave up 4 bases; unmatched junction bases: 3. CDR3 amino acids: CSVGQGAYGYTF. The CDR3 bases that were read are TGCAGCGTTGGACAGGGAGCCTATGGC.

In regard to this clone: The read finishes 3 residues shy of the CDR3 end, and the germline J gene is used to complete it. V usage is TRBV4-1 and J usage is TRBJ2-5; 9 bases map to TRBD1. The CDR3 runs to 16 residues. Germline V CDR1 and CDR2: MGHRA, YSYEKL. The trim removed 5 bases at V and 5 bases at J, leaving 12 bases unmatched. The CDR3 bases that were read are TGCGCCAGCAGCAAGGGACAGGGCACAGGGATGGAGACC. Translated, it gives CASSKGQGTGMET. The whole CDR3 sequence is CASSKGQGTGMETQYF.

Comment on this clone: The junction departs from germline at one end; a sequencing error may be responsible. The DNA ends 3 residues before the CDR3 does, and the rest of the CDR3 is filled in from the germline J gene. The chain carries TRBV5-1 and TRBJ2-1; maybe TRBD1 (7 bases). Germline-derived CDR1 and CDR2 are SGHRS and YFSETQ. The CDR3 runs 14 residues. CDR3 bases read: TGCACCAGCAGCGTCAGGGGGACTTTTGATGAG. This gives the protein CTSSVRGTFDE. The CDR3, in full, reads CTSSVRGTFDEQFF.

Concerning this clone: The read is 3 residues too short to cover the CDR3 end, so that end is filled in from the germline J gene. V and J are TRBV11-2 and TRBJ2-5; D gene unclear. There are 15 residues in the CDR3. Germline loops: CDR1 SGHAT, CDR2 FQNNGV. The V end lost 1 base, the J end lost 1 base, and 10 bases lay between the germline ends. CDR3 sequence reads: CASSLVPGRQETQYF. The DNA read from the CDR3 is TGTGCCAGCAGCTTAGTACCAGGCCGCCAAGAGACC.

About this clone: From the germline J gene comes the end of the CDR3, since the read stops 3 residues before it. V and J are TRBV18 and TRBJ1-2; D is perhaps TRBD1 (5 bases). The CDR3 spans 15 residues. V lost 3 bases, J lost 4 bases, and 15 bases lay in between. Germline V gene lookup returns CDR1 KGHSH and CDR2 LQKENI. The covered CDR3 bases are TGTGCCAGCTCACCCCAGCGGGACCACCCCTATGGC. Its protein product is CASSPQRDHPYG. The entire CDR3 reads CASSPQRDHPYGYTF.

Turning to this clone: Sequence at one end of the junction differs from germline and may be a read error. Read coverage stops 3 residues before the CDR3 terminus; the germline J gene supplies the remainder. J is TRBJ1-3 and V is TRBV7-9; no definite D call. CDR1 SEHNR and CDR2 FQNEAQ come from the germline V gene (reference sequence). The length of the CDR3 is 15 residues. The part of the CDR3 DNA that was read is TGTGCCAGCTGCTCACAGCTAAACTCTGGAAACACT. This sequence encodes CASCSQLNSGNT. The full CDR3 is CASCSQLNSGNTIYF.

Notes on this clone: Sequencing ends 3 residues short of the CDR3 end; the germline J gene provides the rest. The V call is TRBV2, the J call TRBJ2-1, with 15 bases fitting TRBD2. V lost 6 bases, J lost 6 bases, and 6 bases stayed unmatched. The CDR3 sequence is 16 residues long. Germline V gene lookup returns CDR1 SNHLY and CDR2 FYNNEI. The CDR3 DNA, read in part, is TGTGCCAGCAGACGGACTAGCGGGGGGGCTAGCAATGAG. Translation gives CASRRTSGGASNE. The CDR3 as a whole reads CASRRTSGGASNEQFF.